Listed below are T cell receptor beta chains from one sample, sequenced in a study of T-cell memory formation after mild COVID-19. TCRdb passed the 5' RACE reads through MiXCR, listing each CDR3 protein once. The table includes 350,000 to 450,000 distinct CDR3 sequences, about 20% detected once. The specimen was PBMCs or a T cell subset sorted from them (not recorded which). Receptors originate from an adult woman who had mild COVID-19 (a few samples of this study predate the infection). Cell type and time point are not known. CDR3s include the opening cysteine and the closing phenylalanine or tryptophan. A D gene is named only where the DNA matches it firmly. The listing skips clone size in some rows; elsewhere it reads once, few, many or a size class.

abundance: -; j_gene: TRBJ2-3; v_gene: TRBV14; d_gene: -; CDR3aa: CASSQGKGSGTDTQYF; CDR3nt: TGTGCCAGCAGCCAGGGGAAGGGATCGGGCACAGATACGCAGTATTTT
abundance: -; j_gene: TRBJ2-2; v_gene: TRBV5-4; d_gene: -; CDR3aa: CASSYPPGELFF; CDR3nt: TGTGCCAGCAGCTATCCCCCCGGGGAGCTGTTTTTT
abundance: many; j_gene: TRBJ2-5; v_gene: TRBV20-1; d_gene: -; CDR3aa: CSARPQETQYF; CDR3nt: TGCAGTGCTAGGCCTCAAGAGACCCAGTACTTC
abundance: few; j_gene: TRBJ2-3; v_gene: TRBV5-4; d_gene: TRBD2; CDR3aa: CASSGTRSTDTQYF; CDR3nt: TGTGCCAGCAGCGGGACTAGGAGCACAGATACGCAGTATTTT
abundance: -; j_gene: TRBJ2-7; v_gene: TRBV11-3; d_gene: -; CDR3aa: CASSGRLPYEQYF; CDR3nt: TGTGCCAGCAGTGGAAGGCTCCCCTACGAGCAGTACTTC
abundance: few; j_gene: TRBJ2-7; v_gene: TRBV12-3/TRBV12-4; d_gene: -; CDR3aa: CASSLTDYEQYF; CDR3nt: TGTGCCAGCAGTCTGACGGACTACGAGCAGTACTTC
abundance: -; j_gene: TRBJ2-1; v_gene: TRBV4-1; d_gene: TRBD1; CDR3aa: CASSPRDRGFPDEQFF; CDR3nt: TGCGCCAGCAGCCCCCGGGACAGGGGGTTCCCGGATGAGCAGTTCTTC
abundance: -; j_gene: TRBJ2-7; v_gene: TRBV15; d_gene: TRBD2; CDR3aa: CATSVRLAGLYEQYF; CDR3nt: TGTGCCACCAGCGTTCGACTAGCGGGCCTCTACGAGCAGTACTTC
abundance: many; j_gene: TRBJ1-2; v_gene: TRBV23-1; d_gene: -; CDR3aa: CASTAVGVEDSFPSYGYTF; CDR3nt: TGCGCCAGCACCGCGGTGGGCGTCGAGGACAGTTTTCCCAGCTATGGCTACACCTTC
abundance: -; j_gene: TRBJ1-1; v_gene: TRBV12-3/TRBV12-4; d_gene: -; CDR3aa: CACRGAGTEAFF; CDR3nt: TGTGCTTGTCGGGGGGCTGGCACTGAAGCTTTCTTT
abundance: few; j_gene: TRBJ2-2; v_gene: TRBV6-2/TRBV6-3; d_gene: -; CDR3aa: CASSYSFLEGDTGELFF; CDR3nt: TGTGCCAGCAGTTACTCGTTTTTGGAGGGGGACACCGGGGAGCTGTTTTTT
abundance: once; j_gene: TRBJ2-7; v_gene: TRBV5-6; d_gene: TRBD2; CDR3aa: CASSIWTSGATYEQYF; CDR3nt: TGTGCCAGCAGCATTTGGACTAGCGGGGCTACCTACGAGCAGTACTTC
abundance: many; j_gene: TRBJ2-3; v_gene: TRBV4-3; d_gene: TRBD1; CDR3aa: CASSQKDREGPDTQYF; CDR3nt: TGCGCCAGCAGCCAGAAGGACAGGGAAGGCCCAGATACGCAGTATTTT
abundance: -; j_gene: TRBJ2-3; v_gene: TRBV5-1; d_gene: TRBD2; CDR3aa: CASSLGLAGGQKTAQYF; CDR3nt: TGCGCCAGCAGCTTGGGATTAGCGGGGGGGCAGAAAACGGCGCAGTATTTT
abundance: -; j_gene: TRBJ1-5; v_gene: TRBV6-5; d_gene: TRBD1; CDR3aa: CASSLGQGAYAQHF; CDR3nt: TGTGCCAGCAGCCTCGGACAGGGGGCCTACGCCCAGCATTTT
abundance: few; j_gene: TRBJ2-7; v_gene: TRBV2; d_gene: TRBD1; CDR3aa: CASIRQGWVEQYF; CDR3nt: TGTGCCAGCATTCGACAGGGGTGGGTCGAGCAGTACTTC
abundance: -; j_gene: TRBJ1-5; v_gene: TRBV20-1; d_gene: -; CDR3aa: CSAKFPSGLSNQPQHF; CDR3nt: TGCAGTGCTAAATTTCCCTCCGGGCTCAGCAATCAGCCCCAGCATTTT
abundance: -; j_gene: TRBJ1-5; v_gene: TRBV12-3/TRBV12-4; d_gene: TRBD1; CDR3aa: CASTPGRGRGSNQPQHF; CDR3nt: TGTGCCAGCACCCCGGGAAGGGGGCGCGGGAGCAATCAGCCCCAGCATTTT
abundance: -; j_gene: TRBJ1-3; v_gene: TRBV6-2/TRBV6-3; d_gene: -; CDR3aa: CASRQTSGNTIYF; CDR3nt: TGTGCCAGCAGACAGACCTCTGGAAACACCATATATTTT
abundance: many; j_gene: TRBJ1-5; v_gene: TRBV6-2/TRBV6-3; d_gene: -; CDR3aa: CASSSQGYSNQPQHF; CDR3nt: TGTGCCAGCAGTTCCCAGGGGTATAGCAATCAGCCCCAGCATTTT
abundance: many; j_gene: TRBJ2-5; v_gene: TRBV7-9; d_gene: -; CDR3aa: CASSLALIRSETQYF; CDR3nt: TGTGCCAGCAGCTTAGCGCTGATTAGGTCGGAGACCCAGTACTTC
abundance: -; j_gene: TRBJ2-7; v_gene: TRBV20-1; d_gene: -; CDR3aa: CSARGSVSPGYYEQYF; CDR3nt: TGCAGTGCTAGGGGGTCAGTGTCCCCCGGATACTACGAGCAGTACTTC
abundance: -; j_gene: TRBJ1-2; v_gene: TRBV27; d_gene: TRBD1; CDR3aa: CASSPTGGHGYTF; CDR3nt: TGTGCCAGCAGCCCAACAGGGGGCCATGGCTACACCTTC
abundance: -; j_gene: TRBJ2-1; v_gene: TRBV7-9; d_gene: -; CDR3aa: CASSLGLVSSYNEQFF; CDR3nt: TGTGCCAGCAGCTTAGGTTTGGTGAGCTCCTACAATGAGCAGTTCTTC
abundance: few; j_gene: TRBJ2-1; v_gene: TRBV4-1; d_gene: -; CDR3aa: CASSQVYRDGYNEQFF; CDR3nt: TGCGCCAGCAGCCAAGTTTACAGGGATGGCTACAATGAGCAGTTCTTC
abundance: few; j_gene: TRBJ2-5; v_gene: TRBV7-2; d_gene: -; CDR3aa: CASSPGPALGQETQYF; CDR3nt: TGTGCCAGCAGCCCCGGACCAGCGTTAGGGCAAGAGACCCAGTACTTC
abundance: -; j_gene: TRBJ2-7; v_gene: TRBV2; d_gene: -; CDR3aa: CASSEEALKSYEQYF; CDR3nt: TGTGCCAGCAGTGAAGAGGCTCTAAAATCCTACGAGCAGTACTTC
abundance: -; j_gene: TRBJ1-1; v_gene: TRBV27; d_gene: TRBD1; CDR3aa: CASNADTGETEAFF; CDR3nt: TGTGCCAGCAATGCGGATACAGGGGAGACTGAAGCTTTCTTT
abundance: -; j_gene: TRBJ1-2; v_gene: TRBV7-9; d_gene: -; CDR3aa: CASRRTSGMNYGYTF; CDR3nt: TGTGCCAGCAGACGAACCTCGGGGATGAACTATGGCTACACCTTC
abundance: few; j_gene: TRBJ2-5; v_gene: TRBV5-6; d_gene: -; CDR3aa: CASSGSVQETQYF; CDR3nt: TGTGCCAGCAGCGGCTCAGTCCAAGAGACCCAGTACTTC
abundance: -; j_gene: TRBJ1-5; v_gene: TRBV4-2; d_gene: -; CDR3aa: CASSQVQGSNQPQHF; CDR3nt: TGTGCCAGCAGCCAAGTCCAGGGTAGCAATCAGCCCCAGCATTTT
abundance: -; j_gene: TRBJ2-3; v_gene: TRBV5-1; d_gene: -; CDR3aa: CASSPREVTDTQYF; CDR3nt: TGCGCCAGCAGCCCCAGAGAGGTAACAGATACGCAGTATTTT
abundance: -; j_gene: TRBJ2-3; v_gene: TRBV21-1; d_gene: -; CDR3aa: CASSKGSRGGTDTQYF; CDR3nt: TGTGCCAGCAGCAAAGGCTCGCGGGGGGGCACAGATACGCAGTATTTT
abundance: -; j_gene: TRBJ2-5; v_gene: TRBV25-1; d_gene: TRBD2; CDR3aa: CASSEYLSAGAPSLQETQYF; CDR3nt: TGTGCCAGCAGTGAATATTTATCGGCGGGAGCGCCCTCCCTGCAAGAGACCCAGTACTTC
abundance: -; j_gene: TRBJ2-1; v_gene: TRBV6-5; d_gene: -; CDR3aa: CASSFERYNEQFF; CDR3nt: TGTGCCAGCAGTTTCGAAAGATACAATGAGCAGTTCTTC
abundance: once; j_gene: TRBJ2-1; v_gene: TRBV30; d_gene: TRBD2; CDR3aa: CAWSASGVDEQFF; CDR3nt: TGTGCCTGGAGTGCTAGCGGGGTCGATGAGCAGTTCTTC
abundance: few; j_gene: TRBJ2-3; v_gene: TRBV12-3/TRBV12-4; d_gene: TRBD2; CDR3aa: CASSQLAGATDTQYF; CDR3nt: TGTGCCAGCAGTCAACTAGCGGGGGCCACAGATACGCAGTATTTT
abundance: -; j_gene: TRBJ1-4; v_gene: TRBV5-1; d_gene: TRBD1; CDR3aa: CASSSNRDSHEKLFF; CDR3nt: TGCGCCAGCAGCTCGAACCGGGACAGCCACGAAAAACTGTTTTTT
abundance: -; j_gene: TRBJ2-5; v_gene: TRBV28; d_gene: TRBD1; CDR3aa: CASSLRTGGRETQYF; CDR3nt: TGTGCCAGCAGTTTGAGGACAGGGGGTAGAGAGACCCAGTACTTC
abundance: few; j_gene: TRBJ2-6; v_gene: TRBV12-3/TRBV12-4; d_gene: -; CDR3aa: CASGETGGVRPLSGANVLTF; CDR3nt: TGTGCCAGCGGGGAAACCGGAGGGGTCCGGCCTTTGTCCGGGGCCAACGTCCTGACTTTC
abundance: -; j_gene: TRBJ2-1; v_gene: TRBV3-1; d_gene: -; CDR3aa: CASSSMYGRAYNEQFF; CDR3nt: TGTGCCAGCAGCTCCATGTACGGGCGGGCCTACAATGAGCAGTTCTTC
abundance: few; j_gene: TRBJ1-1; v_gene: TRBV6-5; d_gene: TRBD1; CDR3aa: CASSPGGRGTEAFF; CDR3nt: TGTGCCAGCAGTCCAGGGGGCAGGGGCACTGAAGCTTTCTTT
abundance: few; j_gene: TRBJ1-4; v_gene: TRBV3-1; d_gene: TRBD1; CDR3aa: CASSRGTGEREKLFF; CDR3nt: TGTGCCAGCAGCCGCGGGACAGGGGAGAGGGAAAAACTGTTTTTT
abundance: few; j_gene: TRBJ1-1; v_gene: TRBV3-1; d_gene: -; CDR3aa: CASSLRQSTEAFF; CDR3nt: TGTGCCAGCAGCTTGAGACAGTCCACTGAAGCTTTCTTT
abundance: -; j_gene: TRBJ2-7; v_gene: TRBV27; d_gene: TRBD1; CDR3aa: CASSYRLQGAGEQYF; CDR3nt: TGTGCCAGCAGCTACCGGCTCCAGGGGGCGGGTGAGCAGTACTTC